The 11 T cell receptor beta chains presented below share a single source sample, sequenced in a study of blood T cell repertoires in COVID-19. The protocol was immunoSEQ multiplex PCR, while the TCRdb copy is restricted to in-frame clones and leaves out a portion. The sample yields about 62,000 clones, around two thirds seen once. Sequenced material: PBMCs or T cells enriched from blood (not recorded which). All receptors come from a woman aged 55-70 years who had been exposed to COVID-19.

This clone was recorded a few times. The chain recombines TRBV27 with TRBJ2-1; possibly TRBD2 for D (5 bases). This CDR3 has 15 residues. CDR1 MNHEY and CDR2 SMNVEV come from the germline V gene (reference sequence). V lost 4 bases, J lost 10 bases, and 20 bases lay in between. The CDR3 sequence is CASSSNLAGFSEQFF. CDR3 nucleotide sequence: TGTGCCAGCAGTTCCAATCTGGCGGGCTTCTCCGAGCAGTTCTTC.

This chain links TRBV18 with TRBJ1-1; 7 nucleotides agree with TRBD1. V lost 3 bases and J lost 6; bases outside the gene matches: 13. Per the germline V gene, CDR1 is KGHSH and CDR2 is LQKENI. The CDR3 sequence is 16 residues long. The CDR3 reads CASSPEAGGYVSEAFF. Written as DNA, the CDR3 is TGTGCCAGCTCACCTGAGGCAGGGGGTTATGTATCTGAAGCTTTCTTT.

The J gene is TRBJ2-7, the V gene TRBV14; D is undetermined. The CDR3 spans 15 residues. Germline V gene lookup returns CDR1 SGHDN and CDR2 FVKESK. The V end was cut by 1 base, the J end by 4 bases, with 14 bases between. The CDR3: CASSQVGFGLYEQYF. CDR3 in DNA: TGTGCCAGCAGCCAAGTGGGCTTTGGCCTTTACGAGCAGTACTTC.

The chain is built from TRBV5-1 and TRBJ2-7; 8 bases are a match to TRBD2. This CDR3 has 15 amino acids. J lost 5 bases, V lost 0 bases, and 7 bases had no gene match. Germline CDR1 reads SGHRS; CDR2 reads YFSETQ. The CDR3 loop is CASSLVRGGRNEQYF. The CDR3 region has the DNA TGCGCCAGCAGCTTGGTCCGGGGGGGAAGGAACGAGCAGTACTTC.

This chain's CDR3 is CASDPQGAGNTIYF. In DNA form, the CDR3 reads TGTGCCAGCGATCCACAGGGAGCTGGAAACACCATATATTTT. The V call is TRBV6-5, the J call TRBJ1-3; tentative D call: TRBD1 (6 bases). V lost 8 bases to trimming and J lost 2 bases, with 13 bases between them. Germline CDR1 and CDR2: MNHEY and SVGAGI. The CDR3 covers 14 residues.

This chain's CDR3 is CSVALDSAQHF. The CDR3 DNA reads as TGCAGCGTTGCCCTGGACAGTGCCCAGCATTTT. J is TRBJ1-5 and V is TRBV29-1, with D perhaps TRBD1 (6 bases). CDR3 length equals 11 residues. V was trimmed by 4 bases and J by 11 bases, leaving 12 bases between them. Germline V gene lookup returns CDR1 SQVTM and CDR2 ANQGSEA.

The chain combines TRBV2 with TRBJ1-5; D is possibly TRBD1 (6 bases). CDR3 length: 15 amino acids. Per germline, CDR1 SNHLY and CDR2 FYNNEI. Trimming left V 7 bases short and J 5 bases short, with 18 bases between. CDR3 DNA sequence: TGTGCCAGCACCACCCTCACAGGGCTCCATCAGCCCCAGCATTTT. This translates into CASTTLTGLHQPQHF.

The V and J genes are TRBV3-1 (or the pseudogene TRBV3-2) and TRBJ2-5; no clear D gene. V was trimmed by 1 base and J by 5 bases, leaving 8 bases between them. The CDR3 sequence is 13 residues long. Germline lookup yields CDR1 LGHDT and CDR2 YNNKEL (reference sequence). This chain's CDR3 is CASSQGSLETQYF. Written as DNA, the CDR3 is TGTGCCAGCAGCCAAGGTTCGTTGGAGACCCAGTACTTC.

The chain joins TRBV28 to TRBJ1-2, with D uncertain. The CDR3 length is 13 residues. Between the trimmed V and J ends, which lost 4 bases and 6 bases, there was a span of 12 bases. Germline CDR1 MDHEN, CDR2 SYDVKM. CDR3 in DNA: TGTGCCAGCAGTTCAGGAGGGAGGCATGGCTACACCTTC. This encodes CASSSGGRHGYTF.

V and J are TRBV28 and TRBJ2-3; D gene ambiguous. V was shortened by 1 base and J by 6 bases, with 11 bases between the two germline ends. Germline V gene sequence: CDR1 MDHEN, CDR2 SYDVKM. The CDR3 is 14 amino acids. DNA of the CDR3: TGTGCCAGCAGTTTATCAAACGCTGCGGATACGCAGTATTTT. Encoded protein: CASSLSNAADTQYF.

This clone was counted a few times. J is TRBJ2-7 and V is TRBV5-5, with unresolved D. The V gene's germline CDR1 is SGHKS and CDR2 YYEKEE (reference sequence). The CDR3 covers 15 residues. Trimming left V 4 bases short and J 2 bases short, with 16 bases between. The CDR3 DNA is TGTGCCAGCAGCCCCGGAATGGGCCAGACCTACGAGCAGTACTTC. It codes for CASSPGMGQTYEQYF.